Listed here are 7 T cell receptor beta chains from one sample, sequenced in a study of beta chain features in type 1 diabetes. Study-level findings and limits: In every one of the four CD4+ subsets, TCRB CDR3s were moderately but significantly shorter in Type 1 diabetes patients.

Their antigen targets remain unknown. Sequenced material consisted of expressed TCRB transcripts (all of the isolated RNA was reverse transcribed). TCRdb keeps only in-frame clones here, not all; method: immunoSEQ multiplex PCR. The table has about 150,000 clones, around 9% seen once; the top ten hold 0.7%. Sequencing used central memory CD4+ T cells from blood. These receptor sequences come from a woman aged 25 to 39 with type 1 diabetes.

This clone was seen more than once but under ten times. The rearrangement uses TRBV6-5 and TRBJ2-2, with 10 nucleotides matching TRBD2. Trimming cost V 4 bases and J 4 bases; bases outside gene matches: 3. The CDR3 totals 15 residues. Germline V gene lookup returns CDR1 MNHEY and CDR2 SVGAGI. The CDR3 DNA sequence: TGTGCCAGCAGTTCCTTAGCGGGAGGCACCGGGGAGCTGTTTTTT. It encodes CASSSLAGGTGELFF.

This clone occurred a few times. The chain is built from TRBV4-1 and TRBJ1-4, with TRBD1 matching 10 bases. The CDR3 loop spans 15 amino acids. V lost 1 base and J lost 7; bases outside the gene matches: 3. Germline CDR1 is MGHRA and CDR2 is YSYEKL. The CDR3 loop reads CASSQGDRGFEKLFF. CDR3 DNA sequence: TGCGCCAGCAGCCAAGGGGACAGGGGTTTTGAAAAACTGTTTTTT.

This clone was seen only a few times. The J gene is TRBJ2-2, the V gene TRBV7-3; D gene unclear. The CDR3 length is 15 residues. Germline CDR1 and CDR2: SGHTA and FQGTGA. V was cut by 5 bases and J by 3 bases, with 13 bases left in between. The CDR3 reads CASSPVVADTGELFF. In DNA, the CDR3 is TGTGCCAGCAGCCCAGTGGTAGCAGACACCGGGGAGCTGTTTTTT.

The chain uses TRBV14 and TRBJ2-5; D remains ambiguous. The germline V and J ends were trimmed by 0 bases and 2 bases, with 16 bases remaining between them. CDR3 length equals 17 residues. Germline lookup yields CDR1 SGHDN and CDR2 FVKESK. The CDR3 coding sequence is TGTGCCAGCAGCCAAGATAGAAAAGGAGCGAATCAAGAGACCCAGTACTTC. Encoded protein: CASSQDRKGANQETQYF.

The chain links TRBV18 to TRBJ2-1, with 8 bases matching TRBD1. The V gene's germline CDR1 is KGHSH and CDR2 LQKENI. Germline trimming cut 3 bases from V and 2 bases from J; bases unmatched to any gene: 6. CDR3 length: 16 amino acids. DNA of the CDR3: TGTGCCAGCTCACCTAATACAGGGGGTACCTACAATGAGCAGTTCTTC. It codes for CASSPNTGGTYNEQFF.

In this sample, this clone turned up a few times. The chain couples TRBV6-5 to TRBJ2-1, with a possible D match to TRBD2 (5 bases). Trimming took off 6 bases at V and 8 bases at J, with 14 bases between the two ends. CDR1 is MNHEY and CDR2 is SVGAGI in the germline V gene. This CDR3 has 13 residues. DNA of the CDR3: TGTGCCAGCAGGAAGACGGGGTTCCATGAGCAGTTCTTC. This gives the protein CASRKTGFHEQFF.

In its sample, this clone was seen a few times. The gene calls are TRBV14 and TRBJ2-2; D unresolved. Germline CDR1 reads SGHDN; CDR2 reads FVKESK. The germline V and J ends were trimmed by 0 bases and 1 base, with 12 bases remaining between them. CDR3 length: 17 residues. The DNA of the CDR3 is TGTGCCAGCAGCCAAGACCTGAGCAGGTTGAACACCGGGGAGCTGTTTTTT. Protein: CASSQDLSRLNTGELFF. Full variable domain (missing parts from reference TRBV14 and TRBJ2-2): EAGVTQFPSHSVIEKGQTVTLRCDPISGHDNLYWYRRVMGKEIKFLLHFVKESKQDESGMPNNRFLAERTGGTYSTLKVQPAELEDSGVYFCASSQDLSRLNTGELFFGEGSRLTVL.